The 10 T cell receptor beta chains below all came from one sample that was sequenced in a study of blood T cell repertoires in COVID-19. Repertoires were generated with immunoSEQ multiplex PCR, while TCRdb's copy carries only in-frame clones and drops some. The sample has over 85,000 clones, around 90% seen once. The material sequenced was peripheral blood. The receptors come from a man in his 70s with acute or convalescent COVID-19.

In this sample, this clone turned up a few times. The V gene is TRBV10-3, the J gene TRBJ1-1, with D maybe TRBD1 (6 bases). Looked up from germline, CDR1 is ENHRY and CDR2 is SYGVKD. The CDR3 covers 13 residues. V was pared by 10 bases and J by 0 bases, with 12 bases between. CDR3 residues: CATQGQMNTEAFF. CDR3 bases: TGTGCCACACAAGGACAGATGAACACTGAAGCTTTCTTT.

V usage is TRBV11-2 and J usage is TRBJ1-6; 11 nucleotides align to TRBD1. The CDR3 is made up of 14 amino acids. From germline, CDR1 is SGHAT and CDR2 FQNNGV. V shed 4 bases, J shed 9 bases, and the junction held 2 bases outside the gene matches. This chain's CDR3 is CASSSGQGASPLHF. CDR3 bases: TGTGCCAGCAGCTCCGGACAGGGGGCTTCACCCCTCCACTTT.

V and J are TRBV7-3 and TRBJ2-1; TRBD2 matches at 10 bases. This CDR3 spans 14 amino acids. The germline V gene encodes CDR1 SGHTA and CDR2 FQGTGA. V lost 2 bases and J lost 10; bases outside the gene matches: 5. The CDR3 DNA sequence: TGTGCCAGCAGCTTATTCTCACTAGCGGGGGAGCAGTTCTTC. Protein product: CASSLFSLAGEQFF.

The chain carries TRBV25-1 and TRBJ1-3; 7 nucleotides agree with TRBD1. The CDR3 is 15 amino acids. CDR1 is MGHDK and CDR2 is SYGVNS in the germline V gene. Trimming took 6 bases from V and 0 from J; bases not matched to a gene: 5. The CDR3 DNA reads TGTGCCAGCAGATTTTCAGGGGGCTCTGGAAACACCATATATTTT. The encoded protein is CASRFSGGSGNTIYF.

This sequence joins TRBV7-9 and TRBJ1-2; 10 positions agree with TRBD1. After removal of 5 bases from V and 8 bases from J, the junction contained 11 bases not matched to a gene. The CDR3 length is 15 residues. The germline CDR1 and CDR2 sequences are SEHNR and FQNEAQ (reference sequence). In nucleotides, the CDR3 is TGTGCCAGCAGCCCCCGGGACAGGGGTTTTGACGGCTACACCTTC. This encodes CASSPRDRGFDGYTF. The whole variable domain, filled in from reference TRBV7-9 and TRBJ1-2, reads DTGVSQNPRHKITKRGQNVTFRCDPISEHNRLYWYRQTLGQGPEFLTYFQNEAQLEKSRLLSDRFSAERPKGSFSTLEIQRTEQGDSAMYLCASSPRDRGFDGYTFGSGTRLTVV.

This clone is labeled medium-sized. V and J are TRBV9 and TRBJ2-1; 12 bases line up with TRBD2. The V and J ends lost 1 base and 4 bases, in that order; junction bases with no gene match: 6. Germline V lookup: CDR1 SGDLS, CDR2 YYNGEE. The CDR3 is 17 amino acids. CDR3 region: CASSVQDGLAGYNEQFF. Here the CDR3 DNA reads TGTGCCAGCAGCGTACAGGACGGACTAGCGGGGTACAATGAGCAGTTCTTC.

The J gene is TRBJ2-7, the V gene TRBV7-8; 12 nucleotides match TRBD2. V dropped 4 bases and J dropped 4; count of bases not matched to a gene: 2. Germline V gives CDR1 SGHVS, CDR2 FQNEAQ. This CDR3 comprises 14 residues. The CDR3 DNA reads TGTGCCAGCAGCTGGACTAGCGGGGCATACGAGCAGTACTTC. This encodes CASSWTSGAYEQYF.

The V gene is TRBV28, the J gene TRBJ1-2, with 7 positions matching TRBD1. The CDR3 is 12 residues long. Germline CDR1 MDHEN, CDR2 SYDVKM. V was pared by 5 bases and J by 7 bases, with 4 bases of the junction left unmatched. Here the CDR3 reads CASSDRVGGYTF. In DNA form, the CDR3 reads TGTGCCAGCAGTGACAGGGTAGGTGGCTACACCTTC.

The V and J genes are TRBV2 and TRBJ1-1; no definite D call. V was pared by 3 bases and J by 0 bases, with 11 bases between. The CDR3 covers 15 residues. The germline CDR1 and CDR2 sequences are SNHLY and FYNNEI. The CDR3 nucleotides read TGTGCCAGCAGTGATTCTGGGCAGGTGAACACTGAAGCTTTCTTT. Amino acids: CASSDSGQVNTEAFF.

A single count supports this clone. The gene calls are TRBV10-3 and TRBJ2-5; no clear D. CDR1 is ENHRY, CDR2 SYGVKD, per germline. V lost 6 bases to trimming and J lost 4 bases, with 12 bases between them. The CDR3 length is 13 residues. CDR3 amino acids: CAISSDSPETQYF. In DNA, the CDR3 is TGTGCCATCAGCTCTGACTCCCCAGAGACCCAGTACTTC.